This TCR beta chain is from a study of blood T cell repertoires in COVID-19. The protocol was immunoSEQ multiplex PCR, while the TCRdb copy is restricted to in-frame clones and leaves out a portion. The sample has approximately 330,000 clones; about nine tenths are singletons. The Seattle patients, enrolled during active infection, were followed longitudinally. Germline loops: CDR1 SNHLY, CDR2 FYNNEI. V lost 3 bases and J 6 bases, leaving 13 bases between the germline ends. This CDR3 region has 14 residues. The chain recombines TRBV2 with TRBJ2-3, with D possibly matching TRBD1 (5 bases). The material sequenced was peripheral blood. The receptor comes from a young man with COVID-19, enrolled during active disease. The CDR3 coding sequence is TGTGCCAGCAGTGATACAGGCGGAAGGGATACGCAGTATTTT. Protein product: CASSDTGGRDTQYF. The whole variable domain, remainder taken from reference TRBV2 and TRBJ2-3, is EPEVTQTPSHQVTQMGQEVILRCVPISNHLYFYWYRQILGQKVEFLVSFYNNEISEKSEIFDDQFSVERPDGSNFTLKIRSTKLEDSAMYFCASSDTGGRDTQYFGPGTRLTVL.